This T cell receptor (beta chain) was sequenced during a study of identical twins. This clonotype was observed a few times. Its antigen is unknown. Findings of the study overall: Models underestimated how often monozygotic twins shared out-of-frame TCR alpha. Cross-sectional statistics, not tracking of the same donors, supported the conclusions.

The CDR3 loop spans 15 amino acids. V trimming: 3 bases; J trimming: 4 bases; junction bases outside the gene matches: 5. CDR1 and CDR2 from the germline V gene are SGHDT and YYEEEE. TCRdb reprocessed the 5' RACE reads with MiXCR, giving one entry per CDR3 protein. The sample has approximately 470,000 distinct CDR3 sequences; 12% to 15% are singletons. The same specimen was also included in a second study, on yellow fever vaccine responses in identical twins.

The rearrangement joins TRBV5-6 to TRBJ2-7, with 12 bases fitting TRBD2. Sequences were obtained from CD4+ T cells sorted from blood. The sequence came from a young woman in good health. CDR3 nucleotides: TGTGCCAGCAGCTGGAGGGGACTAGCGGGTTACGAGCAGTACTTC. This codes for CASSWRGLAGYEQYF.